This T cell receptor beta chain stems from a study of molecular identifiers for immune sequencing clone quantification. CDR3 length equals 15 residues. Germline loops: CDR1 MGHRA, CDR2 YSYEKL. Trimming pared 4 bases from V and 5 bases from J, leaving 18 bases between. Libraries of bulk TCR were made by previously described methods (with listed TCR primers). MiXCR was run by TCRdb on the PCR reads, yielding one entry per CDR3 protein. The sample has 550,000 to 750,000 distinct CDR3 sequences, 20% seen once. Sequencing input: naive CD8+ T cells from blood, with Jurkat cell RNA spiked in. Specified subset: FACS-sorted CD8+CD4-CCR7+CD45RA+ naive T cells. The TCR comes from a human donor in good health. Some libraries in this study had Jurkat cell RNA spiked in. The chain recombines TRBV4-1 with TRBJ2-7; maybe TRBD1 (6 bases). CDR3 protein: CASSRVGQGINEQYF. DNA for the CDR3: TGCGCCAGCAGCCGAGTGGGCCAGGGGATCAACGAGCAGTACTTC.